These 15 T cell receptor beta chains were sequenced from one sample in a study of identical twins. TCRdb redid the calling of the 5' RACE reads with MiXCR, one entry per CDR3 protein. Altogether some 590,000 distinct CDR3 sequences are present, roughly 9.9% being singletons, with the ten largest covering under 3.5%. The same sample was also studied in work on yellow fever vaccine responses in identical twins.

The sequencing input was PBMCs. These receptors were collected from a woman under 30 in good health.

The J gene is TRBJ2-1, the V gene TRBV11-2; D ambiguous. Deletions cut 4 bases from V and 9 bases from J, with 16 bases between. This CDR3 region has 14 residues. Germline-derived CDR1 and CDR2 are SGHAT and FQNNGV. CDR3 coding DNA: TGTGCCAGCAGCTCGAAGCCCGCGTTGGGTGAGCAGTTCTTC. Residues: CASSSKPALGEQFF.

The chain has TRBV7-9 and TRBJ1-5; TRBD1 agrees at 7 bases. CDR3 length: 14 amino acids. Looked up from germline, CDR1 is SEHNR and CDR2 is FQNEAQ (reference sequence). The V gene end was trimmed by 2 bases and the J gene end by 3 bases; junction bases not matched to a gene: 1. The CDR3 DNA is TGTGCCAGCAGCTTAACAGGGGCCAATCAGCCCCAGCATTTT. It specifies CASSLTGANQPQHF.

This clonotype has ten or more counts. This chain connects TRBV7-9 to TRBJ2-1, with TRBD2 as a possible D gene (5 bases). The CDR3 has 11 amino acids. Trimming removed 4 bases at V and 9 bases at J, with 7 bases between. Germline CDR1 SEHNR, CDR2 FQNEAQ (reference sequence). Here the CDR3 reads CASSSGIEQFF. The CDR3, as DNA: TGTGCCAGCAGCTCGGGGATTGAGCAGTTCTTC.

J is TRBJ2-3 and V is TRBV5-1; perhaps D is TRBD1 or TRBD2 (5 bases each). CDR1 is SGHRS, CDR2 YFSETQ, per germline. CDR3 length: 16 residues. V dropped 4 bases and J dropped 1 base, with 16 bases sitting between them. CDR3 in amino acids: CASSQGRGVGTDTQYF. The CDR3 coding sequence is TGCGCCAGCAGCCAAGGTAGAGGGGTAGGCACAGATACGCAGTATTTT.

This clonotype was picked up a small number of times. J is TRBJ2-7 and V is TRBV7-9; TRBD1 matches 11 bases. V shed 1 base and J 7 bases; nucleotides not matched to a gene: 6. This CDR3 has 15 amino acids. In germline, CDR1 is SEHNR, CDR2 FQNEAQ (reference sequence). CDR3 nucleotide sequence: TGTGCCAGCAGCTTAGGCCCGGGACAGGGGGGAGAGCAGTACTTC. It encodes CASSLGPGQGGEQYF.

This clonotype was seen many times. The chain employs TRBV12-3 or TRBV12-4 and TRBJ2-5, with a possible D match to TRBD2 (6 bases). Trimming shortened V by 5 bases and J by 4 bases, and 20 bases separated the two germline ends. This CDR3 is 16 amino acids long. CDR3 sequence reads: CASSPPGVPGGETQYF. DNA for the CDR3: TGTGCCAGCAGTCCCCCGGGGGTGCCCGGAGGAGAGACCCAGTACTTC.

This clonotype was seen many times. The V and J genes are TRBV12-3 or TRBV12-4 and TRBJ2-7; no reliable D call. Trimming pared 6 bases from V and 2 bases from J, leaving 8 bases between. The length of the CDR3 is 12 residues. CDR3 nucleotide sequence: TGTGCCAGCAGCTTACAGCCCTACGAGCAGTACTTC. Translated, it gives CASSLQPYEQYF.

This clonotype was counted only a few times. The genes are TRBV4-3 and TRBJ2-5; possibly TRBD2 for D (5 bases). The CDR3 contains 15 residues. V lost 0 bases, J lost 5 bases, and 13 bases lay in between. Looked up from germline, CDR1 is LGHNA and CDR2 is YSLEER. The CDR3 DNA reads TGCGCCAGCAGCCAAGATTCGGCTAGCTGGGAGACCCAGTACTTC. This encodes CASSQDSASWETQYF.

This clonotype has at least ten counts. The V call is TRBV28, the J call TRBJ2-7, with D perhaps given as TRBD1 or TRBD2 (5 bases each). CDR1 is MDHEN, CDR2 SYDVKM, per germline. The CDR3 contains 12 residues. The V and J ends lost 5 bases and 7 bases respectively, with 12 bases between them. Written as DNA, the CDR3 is TGTGCCAGCAGTCCTCCATGGGGGGAGCAGTACTTC. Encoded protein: CASSPPWGEQYF.

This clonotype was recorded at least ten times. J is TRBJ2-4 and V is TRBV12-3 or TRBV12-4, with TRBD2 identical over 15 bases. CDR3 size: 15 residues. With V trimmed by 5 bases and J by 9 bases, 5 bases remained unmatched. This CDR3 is CASSTGTSGGIIQYF. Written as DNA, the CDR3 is TGTGCCAGCAGTACCGGGACTAGCGGGGGGATCATTCAGTACTTC.

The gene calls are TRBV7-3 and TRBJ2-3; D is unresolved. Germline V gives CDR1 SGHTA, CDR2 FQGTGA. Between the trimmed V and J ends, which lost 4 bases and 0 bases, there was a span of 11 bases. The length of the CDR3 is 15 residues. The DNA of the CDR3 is TGTGCCAGCAGCTCGACCCCTTTTAGCACAGATACGCAGTATTTT. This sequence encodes CASSSTPFSTDTQYF. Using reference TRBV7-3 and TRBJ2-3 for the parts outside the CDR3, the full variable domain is GAGVSQTPSNKVTEKGKYVELRCDPISGHTALYWYRQSLGQGPEFLIYFQGTGAADDSGLPNDRFFAVRPEGSVSTLKIQRTERGDSAVYLCASSSTPFSTDTQYFGPGTRLTVL.

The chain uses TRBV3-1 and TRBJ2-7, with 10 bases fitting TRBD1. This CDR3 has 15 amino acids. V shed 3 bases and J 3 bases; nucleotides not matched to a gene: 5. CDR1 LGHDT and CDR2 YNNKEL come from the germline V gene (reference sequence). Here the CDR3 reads CASSQPGQGIYEQYF. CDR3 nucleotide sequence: TGTGCCAGCAGCCAGCCGGGACAGGGGATCTACGAGCAGTACTTC.

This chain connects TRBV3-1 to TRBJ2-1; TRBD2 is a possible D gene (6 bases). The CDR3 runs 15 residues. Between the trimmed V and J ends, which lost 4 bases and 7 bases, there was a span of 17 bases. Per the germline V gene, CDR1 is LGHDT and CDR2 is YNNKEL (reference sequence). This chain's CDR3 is CASSLGTPGGNEQFF. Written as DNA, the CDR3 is TGTGCCAGCAGCCTCGGGACCCCCGGGGGAAATGAGCAGTTCTTC.

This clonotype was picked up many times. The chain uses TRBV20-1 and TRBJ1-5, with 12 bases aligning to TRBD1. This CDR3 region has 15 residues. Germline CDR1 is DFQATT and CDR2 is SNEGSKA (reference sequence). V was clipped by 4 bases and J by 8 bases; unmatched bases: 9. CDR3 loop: CSATRDRGRGEPQHF. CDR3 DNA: TGCAGTGCTACGAGGGACAGGGGGCGCGGGGAGCCCCAGCATTTT.

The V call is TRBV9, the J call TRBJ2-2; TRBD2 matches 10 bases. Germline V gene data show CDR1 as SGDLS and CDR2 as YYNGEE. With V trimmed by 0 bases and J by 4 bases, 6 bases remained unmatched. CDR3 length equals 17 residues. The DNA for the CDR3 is TGTGCCAGCAGCGTAGGAATTAGCGGGGGGCCCACCGGGGAGCTGTTTTTT. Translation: CASSVGISGGPTGELFF.